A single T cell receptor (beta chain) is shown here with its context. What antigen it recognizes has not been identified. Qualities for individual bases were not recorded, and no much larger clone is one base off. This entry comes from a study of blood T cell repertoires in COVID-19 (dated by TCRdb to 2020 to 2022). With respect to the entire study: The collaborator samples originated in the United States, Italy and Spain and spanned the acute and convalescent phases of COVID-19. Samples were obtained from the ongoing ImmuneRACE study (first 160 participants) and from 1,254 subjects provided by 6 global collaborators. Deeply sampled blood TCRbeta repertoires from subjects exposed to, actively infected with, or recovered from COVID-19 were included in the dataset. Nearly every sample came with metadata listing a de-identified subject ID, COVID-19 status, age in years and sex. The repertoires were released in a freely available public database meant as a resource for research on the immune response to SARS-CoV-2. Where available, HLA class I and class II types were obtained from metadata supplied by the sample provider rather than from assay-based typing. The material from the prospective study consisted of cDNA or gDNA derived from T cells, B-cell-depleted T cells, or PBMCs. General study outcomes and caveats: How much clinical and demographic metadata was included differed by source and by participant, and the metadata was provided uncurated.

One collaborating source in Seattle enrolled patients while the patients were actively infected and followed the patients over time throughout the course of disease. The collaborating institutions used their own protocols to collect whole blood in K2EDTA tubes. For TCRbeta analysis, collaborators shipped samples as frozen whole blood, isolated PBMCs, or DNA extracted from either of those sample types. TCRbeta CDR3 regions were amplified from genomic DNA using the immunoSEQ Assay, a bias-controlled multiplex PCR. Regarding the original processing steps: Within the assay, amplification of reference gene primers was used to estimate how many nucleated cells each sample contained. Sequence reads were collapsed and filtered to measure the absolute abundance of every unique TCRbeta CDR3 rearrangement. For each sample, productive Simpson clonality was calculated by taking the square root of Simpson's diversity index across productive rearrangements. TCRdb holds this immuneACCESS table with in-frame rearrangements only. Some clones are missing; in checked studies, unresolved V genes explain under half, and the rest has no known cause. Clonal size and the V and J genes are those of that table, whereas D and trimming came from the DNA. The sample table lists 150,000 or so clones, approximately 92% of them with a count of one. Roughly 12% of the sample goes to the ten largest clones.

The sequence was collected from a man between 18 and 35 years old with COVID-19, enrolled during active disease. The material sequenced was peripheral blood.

The CDR3 has the sequence CASSLLLGTNTEAFF. The DNA reads TGTGCCAGCAGTTTACTCCTGGGGACTAACACTGAAGCTTTCTTT. This chain is built from TRBV28 and TRBJ1-1, with TRBD1 as a weak D call on 5 bases. The cysteine opens and the phenylalanine closes a CDR3 of 15 amino acids. The sequence is cut down to CDR3 DNA, 45 bases in frame from base 1. V is shortened by 2 bases, J by 2 bases, and the region joining them spans 12 bases. CDR1 and CDR2, per the germline V gene, are MDHEN and SYDVKM.